Shown below are 30 T cell receptor beta chains from a single sample sequenced in a study of cytomegalovirus exposure and HLA in healthy donors (dated by TCRdb to about 2017). Library prep was done by the immunoSEQ multiplex PCR assay. The table was pulled from immuneACCESS by TCRdb, which kept in-frame rearrangements only. Such tables lose some clones; where checked, under half of the loss comes from unresolved V genes, and the rest has no known cause. Across this sample there are around 300,000 clones, with over 75% seen only once. The top ten hold around 1% of the sample. The sequencing sample was made of PBMCs. Source of these receptors: a man aged 30 to 39 in good health and CMV-seronegative.

In this sample, this clone turned up once. The chain is built from TRBV6-5 and TRBJ1-3, with TRBD1 as a possible D gene (6 bases). V was trimmed by 6 bases and J by 0 bases, leaving 9 bases between them. CDR1 and CDR2 (germline): MNHEY, SVGAGI. The CDR3 covers 14 residues. The CDR3 sequence is CASSRQASGNTIYF. The CDR3 bases are TGTGCCAGCAGCCGACAGGCCTCTGGAAACACCATATATTTT.

The V and J genes are TRBV6-1 and TRBJ2-7; a weak D match, TRBD1 (5 bases). Germline V gives CDR1 MNHNS, CDR2 SASEGT. The CDR3 runs to 12 residues. V dropped 3 bases and J dropped 5 bases, with 8 bases sitting between them. This CDR3 reads CASSDQGHEQYF. The CDR3 DNA reads as TGTGCCAGCAGTGACCAGGGCCACGAGCAGTACTTC.

The rearrangement links TRBV7-2 to TRBJ1-5, with a tentative D call TRBD1 (5 bases). The CDR3 length is 14 residues. Trimming left V 5 bases short and J 5 bases short, with 13 bases between. Germline CDR1 reads SGHTA; CDR2 reads FQGNSA. CDR3 in amino acids: CASSPAGGDQPQHF. The DNA for the CDR3 is TGTGCCAGCAGCCCGGCGGGGGGTGATCAGCCCCAGCATTTT.

The chain joins TRBV7-9 to TRBJ2-3, with 8 nucleotides matching TRBD2. CDR3 length: 11 amino acids. Germline CDR1 and CDR2: SEHNR and FQNEAQ (reference sequence). CDR3 sequence: CAIAGPDTQYF. Written as DNA, the CDR3 is TGTGCGATAGCGGGGCCGGATACGCAGTATTTT.

This chain uses TRBV19 with TRBJ2-2; 8 bases match TRBD1. This CDR3 region has 18 residues. The V and J ends lost 1 base and 2 bases, in that order; junction bases with no gene match: 9. Per the germline V gene, CDR1 is LNHDA and CDR2 is SQIVND (reference sequence). CDR3 sequence: CASSIVTSQGANTGELFF. In DNA form, the CDR3 reads TGTGCCAGTAGTATAGTGACCTCCCAGGGGGCAAACACCGGGGAGCTGTTTTTT.

V gene TRBV7-2 combines with J gene TRBJ1-6; TRBD1 matches at 9 bases. After removal of 3 bases from V and 4 bases from J, the junction contained 1 base not matched to a gene. Germline V lookup: CDR1 SGHTA, CDR2 FQGNSA. The CDR3 is made up of 15 amino acids. The DNA of the CDR3 is TGTGCCAGCAGCTTGGGGACAGGGTATAATTCACCCCTCCACTTT. Translated, it gives CASSLGTGYNSPLHF.

The chain has TRBV7-2 and TRBJ2-5; a weak D match, TRBD1 (6 bases). In germline, CDR1 is SGHTA, CDR2 FQGNSA. The CDR3 has 14 residues. V was shortened by 0 bases and J by 4 bases, with 9 bases between the two germline ends. CDR3 nucleotides: TGTGCCAGCAGCTTAGCGTTAGGGGGAGAGACCCAGTACTTC. Protein sequence: CASSLALGGETQYF.

The rearrangement joins TRBV27 to TRBJ1-1; D possibly corresponds to TRBD1 (6 bases). This CDR3 has 13 residues. Germline V gene data show CDR1 as MNHEY and CDR2 as SMNVEV (reference sequence). Trimming pared 5 bases from V and 4 bases from J, leaving 11 bases between. CDR3 sequence: CASSPEGVTEAFF. CDR3 coding DNA: TGTGCCAGCAGTCCAGAGGGGGTCACTGAAGCTTTCTTT.

This rearrangement joins TRBV15 to TRBJ2-7, with no clear D. In germline, CDR1 is LNHNV, CDR2 YYDKDF (reference sequence). This CDR3 is 11 amino acids long. The V end was cut by 3 bases, the J end by 6 bases, with 6 bases between. In DNA form, the CDR3 reads TGTGCCACCAGCAGCGGTGGCGAGCAGTACTTC. Its translation is CATSSGGEQYF.

This sequence joins TRBV6-6 and TRBJ1-2; tentatively, D is TRBD1 (6 bases). This CDR3 is 16 amino acids long. Trimming cost V 0 bases and J 2 bases, with 13 bases left between them. Germline CDR1 is MNHNY and CDR2 is SVGAGI (reference sequence). Here the CDR3 DNA reads TGTGCCAGCAGTTACTCGCCCGACAGGAACAACTATGGCTACACCTTC. It yields the protein CASSYSPDRNNYGYTF.

The V gene is TRBV19, the J gene TRBJ1-6; 7 bases are shared with TRBD1. The CDR3 length is 16 residues. Germline CDR1 reads LNHDA; CDR2 reads SQIVND (reference sequence). Unmatched junction bases numbered 10, after V lost 3 bases and J lost 8 bases. CDR3 loop: CASSIGEGQGDSPLHF. The CDR3 DNA sequence: TGTGCCAGTAGTATTGGAGAGGGGCAGGGGGATTCACCCCTCCACTTT.

This chain links TRBV7-8 with TRBJ1-6, with D perhaps matching TRBD1 (6 bases). Trimming took off 0 bases at V and 2 bases at J, with 14 bases between the two ends. The CDR3 is made up of 18 amino acids. Germline V gene data show CDR1 as SGHVS and CDR2 as FQNEAQ. CDR3: CASSLAGLAGAYNSPLHF. For the CDR3, the DNA is TGTGCCAGCAGCTTAGCGGGGCTGGCAGGGGCCTATAATTCACCCCTCCACTTT.

The chain links TRBV6-6 to TRBJ1-6; D not resolved. The germline V gene has CDR1 MNHNY and CDR2 SVGAGI (reference sequence). V shed 8 bases and J shed 4 bases, with 15 bases lying between them. There are 15 residues in the CDR3. The CDR3: CASGPGQAYNSPLHF. Written as DNA, the CDR3 is TGTGCCAGCGGGCCAGGTCAGGCTTATAATTCACCCCTCCACTTT.

This clone was counted a few times. This chain connects TRBV10-2 to TRBJ1-2; D perhaps matches TRBD1 (5 bases). Trimming stripped 4 bases from V and 7 bases from J, with 13 bases between. Germline loops: CDR1 WSHSY, CDR2 SAAADI. The CDR3 has 13 amino acids. The CDR3 loop is CASSVKGDGGYTF. The CDR3 nucleotides are TGCGCCAGCAGTGTTAAAGGGGATGGTGGCTACACCTTC.

As DNA, the CDR3 is TGTGCCAGCAGCTTAGCCCCGTGGAGGGCGGACTATGGCTACACCTTC. Translation gives CASSLAPWRADYGYTF. The genes are TRBV7-2 and TRBJ1-2, with D unresolved. Germline CDR1 and CDR2: SGHTA and FQGNSA. V was clipped by 0 bases and J by 3 bases, with 14 bases between them. This CDR3 is 16 amino acids long.

The chain joins TRBV27 to TRBJ1-2; D is unresolved. The germline CDR1 and CDR2 sequences are MNHEY and SMNVEV (reference sequence). Trimming cost V 1 base and J 3 bases, with 9 bases left between them. This CDR3 contains 14 residues. The chain's CDR3 is CASSLWAGHYGYTF. The CDR3 DNA reads TGTGCCAGCAGTTTATGGGCAGGCCACTATGGCTACACCTTC.

The V call is TRBV2, the J call TRBJ1-5, with D maybe TRBD1 (6 bases). The CDR3 runs to 14 residues. CDR1 is SNHLY, CDR2 FYNNEI, per germline. V was shortened by 1 base and J by 4 bases, with 8 bases between the two germline ends. CDR3 loop: CASSEGTANQPQHF. CDR3 nucleotide sequence: TGTGCCAGCAGTGAAGGGACAGCAAATCAGCCCCAGCATTTT.

The chain joins TRBV7-2 to TRBJ2-5; 15 bases line up with TRBD2. V dropped 5 bases and J dropped 3; count of bases not matched to a gene: 7. Germline-derived CDR1 and CDR2 are SGHTA and FQGNSA. This CDR3 region has 17 residues. CDR3 sequence: CASSRLGLAGGEETQYF. In DNA, the CDR3 is TGTGCCAGCAGCCGACTCGGACTAGCGGGGGGGGAAGAGACCCAGTACTTC.

The rearrangement uses TRBV19 and TRBJ1-5; D not certain. Germline lookup yields CDR1 LNHDA and CDR2 SQIVND (reference sequence). There are 12 residues in the CDR3. Trimming took off 3 bases at V and 5 bases at J, with 5 bases between the two ends. The CDR3 DNA sequence: TGTGCCAGTAGTATCATGTATCAGCCCCAGCATTTT. It encodes CASSIMYQPQHF.

The rearrangement uses TRBV6-5 and TRBJ1-1; 9 bases are shared with TRBD1. CDR1 and CDR2 (germline): MNHEY, SVGAGI. The CDR3 extends over 13 amino acids. V shed 6 bases, J shed 6 bases, and the junction held 5 bases outside the gene matches. CDR3 loop: CASSPDRGAEAFF. Written as DNA, the CDR3 is TGTGCCAGCAGCCCAGACAGGGGGGCTGAAGCTTTCTTT.

J is TRBJ2-7 and V is TRBV6-5; 9 bases match TRBD2. The CDR3 covers 15 residues. Germline V lookup: CDR1 MNHEY, CDR2 SVGAGI. Trimming removed 0 bases from V and 3 bases from J; junction bases left unmatched: 3. CDR3 region: CASSYSSGGVYEQYF. The CDR3 bases are TGTGCCAGCAGTTACTCTAGCGGGGGAGTCTACGAGCAGTACTTC.

The chain has TRBV11-3 and TRBJ1-1; D is ambiguous. The CDR3 extends over 16 amino acids. Germline values: CDR1 SGHNT, CDR2 YENEEA. V lost 3 bases, J lost 0 bases, and 14 bases lay in between. In DNA, the CDR3 is TGTGCCAGCAGCTTGTCGGGAGCGGCGATGAACACTGAAGCTTTCTTT. It yields the protein CASSLSGAAMNTEAFF.

This clone has just a few counts. This chain joins TRBV5-6 and TRBJ1-1, with D perhaps TRBD1 (5 bases). CDR1 is SGHDT and CDR2 is YYEEEE in the germline V gene. The V gene lost 1 base and the J gene lost 5 bases, with 12 bases spanning the gap. The CDR3 totals 14 residues. The CDR3 reads CASSLTGVGTEAFF. In DNA, the CDR3 is TGTGCCAGCAGCTTGACAGGAGTAGGGACTGAAGCTTTCTTT.

This clone was detected only once. The V and J genes are TRBV5-1 and TRBJ1-2; 9 nucleotides align to TRBD1. The V segment lost 3 bases and the J segment 2 bases; nucleotides outside the gene matches: 11. The CDR3 runs 17 residues. From germline, CDR1 is SGHRS and CDR2 YFSETQ. The CDR3 region has the DNA TGCGCCAGCAGCTCCGGGACAGGGCTGAATTTGAACTATGGCTACACCTTC. This sequence encodes CASSSGTGLNLNYGYTF.

The chain links TRBV16 to TRBJ2-1; 7 nucleotides agree with TRBD1. Germline CDR1 is KGHSY and CDR2 is FQNENV. V lost 4 bases, J lost 4 bases, and 10 bases stayed unmatched. The CDR3 covers 16 residues. The CDR3 coding sequence is TGTGCCAGCAGCCTGAGCGACAGGGAGATTTACAATGAGCAGTTCTTC. Its translation: CASSLSDREIYNEQFF.

This clone was seen more than once but under ten times. The rearrangement uses TRBV2 and TRBJ1-2; maybe TRBD1 (6 bases). The V gene lost 7 bases and the J gene lost 6 bases, with 12 bases spanning the gap. Germline V gene data show CDR1 as SNHLY and CDR2 as FYNNEI. CDR3 length: 12 residues. DNA of the CDR3: TGTGCCAGCATACAGGGACCGGATGGCTACACCTTC. It translates to CASIQGPDGYTF.

The chain links TRBV6-6 to TRBJ2-7; a weak D match, TRBD1 (5 bases). V gave up 2 bases and J gave up 5 bases, with 7 bases separating them. The CDR3 is 12 amino acids. Germline loops: CDR1 MNHNY, CDR2 SVGAGI (reference sequence). The CDR3 loop is CASSYGADEQYF. The DNA for the CDR3 is TGTGCCAGCAGTTACGGGGCGGACGAGCAGTACTTC.

J is TRBJ1-5 and V is TRBV4-3; D unresolved. Looked up from germline, CDR1 is LGHNA and CDR2 is YSLEER. Trimming took 2 bases from V and 6 from J, leaving 8 bases between them. CDR3 length: 13 residues. The CDR3 nucleotides are TGCGCCAGCAGCCAAATGAGAGGTCAGCCCCAGCATTTT. Translating it yields CASSQMRGQPQHF.

The chain joins TRBV6-6 to TRBJ1-2, with a possible D match to TRBD1 (6 bases). Germline CDR1 MNHNY, CDR2 SVGAGI (reference sequence). This CDR3 has 15 residues. The V end was cut by 7 bases, the J end by 5 bases, with 20 bases between. The chain's CDR3 is CASIPNRAGVYGYTF. The CDR3 nucleotides are TGTGCCAGCATCCCTAATAGGGCAGGGGTGTATGGCTACACCTTC.

The V and J genes are TRBV19 and TRBJ1-2, with 8 bases lining up with TRBD1. Per germline, CDR1 LNHDA and CDR2 SQIVND (reference sequence). Trimming removed 6 bases from V and 8 bases from J; junction bases left unmatched: 2. The CDR3 has 11 amino acids. The CDR3 region is CASRGDRGYTF. The CDR3 DNA reads as TGTGCCAGTAGGGGGGACAGGGGCTACACCTTC.